This T cell receptor beta chain stems from a study of T cell repertoires in aging, cancer and after chemotherapy. Germline V CDR1 and CDR2: KGHSH, LQKENI. CDR3 size: 16 residues. V lost 1 base and J 3 bases, leaving 10 bases between the germline ends. TCR beta rearrangements were amplified from peripheral blood genomic DNA. Whole-study findings and limits: Thymic emigration or peripheral T cell expansion may be impaired by lymphoid organ infiltration in hematological cancer. The repertoire data cannot show anything about immunological memory following chemotherapy.

This clonotype came up a few times. The antigen remains unidentified. A mixed TRB-A/B primer pool amplified rearranged TRB by multiplex touch-down PCR. TCRdb redid the calling of the multiplex PCR reads with MiXCR, one entry per CDR3 protein. The sample lists 5,500 to 7,000 distinct CDR3 sequences; less than 25% were seen once. The genes are TRBV18 and TRBJ1-6; D unclear. The TCR was taken from a human donor with a blood cancer. Sequencing was done on a sample of blood. CDR3 sequence: CASSPRSTIYNSPLHF. CDR3 coding DNA: TGTGCCAGCTCACCACGGAGTACTATCTATAATTCACCCCTCCACTTT.